The entry below gives a single T cell receptor (beta chain) sequence along with its context. PCR amplification relied on 60 Vbeta primers (plus 13 Jbeta primers). Libraries were prepared by immunoSEQ multiplex PCR; TCRdb keeps only in-frame clonotypes and omits some of them. The data hold 150,000 to 200,000 clones, with around 80% observed a single time. The sample comes from a study of cytomegalovirus exposure and HLA in healthy donors. The CDR3 runs to 15 residues. CDR1 is WSHSY and CDR2 is SAAADI in the germline V gene. Between the trimmed V and J ends, which lost 0 bases and 5 bases, there was a span of 11 bases.

J is TRBJ1-5 and V is TRBV10-2, with D tentatively TRBD1 (6 bases). This clonotype was sampled from a man aged 18 to 29 in good health and CMV-seronegative. The sequenced sample was PBMCs. This chain's CDR3 is CASSESGAGYQPQHF. CDR3 DNA: TGCGCCAGCAGTGAGTCGGGGGCGGGTTATCAGCCCCAGCATTTT.